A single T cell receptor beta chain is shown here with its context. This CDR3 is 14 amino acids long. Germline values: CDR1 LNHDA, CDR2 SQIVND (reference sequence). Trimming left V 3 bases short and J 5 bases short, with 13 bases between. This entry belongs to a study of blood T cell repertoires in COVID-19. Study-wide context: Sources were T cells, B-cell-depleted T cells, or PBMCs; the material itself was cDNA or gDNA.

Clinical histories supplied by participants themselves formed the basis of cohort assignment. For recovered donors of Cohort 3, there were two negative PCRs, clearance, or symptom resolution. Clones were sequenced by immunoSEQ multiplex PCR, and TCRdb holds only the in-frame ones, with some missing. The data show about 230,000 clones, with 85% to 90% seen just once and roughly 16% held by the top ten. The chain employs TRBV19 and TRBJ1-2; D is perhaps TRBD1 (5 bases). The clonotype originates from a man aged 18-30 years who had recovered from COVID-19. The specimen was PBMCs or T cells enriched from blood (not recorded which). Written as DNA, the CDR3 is TGTGCCAGTAGTATCTCGGGGGAAGGGTATGGCTACACCTTC. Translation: CASSISGEGYGYTF.